Following are 15 T cell receptor beta chains from one sample sequenced in a study of immune cell composition in non-small cell lung cancer. Normal lung sampling was at least 3 cm from the tumour, as distant as possible. The method was immunoSEQ multiplex PCR; TCRdb's version includes in-frame clones alone and lacks a portion of them. In the table there are around 6,100 clones, approximately 71% of which are singletons. The sample taken for sequencing was non-adjacent lung tissue. Source of these receptors: a human donor with non-small cell lung cancer.

V and J are TRBV28 and TRBJ2-7; perhaps TRBD1 as D (5 bases). The V gene's germline CDR1 is MDHEN and CDR2 SYDVKM. The CDR3 covers 12 residues. The V gene lost 7 bases and the J gene lost 3 bases, with 10 bases spanning the gap. The CDR3, as DNA: TGTGCCAGCACCCCAGACAGCTACGAGCAGTACTTC. This encodes CASTPDSYEQYF.

The chain joins TRBV4-2 to TRBJ1-5; D may be TRBD1 (5 bases). CDR3 length equals 15 residues. Germline-derived CDR1 and CDR2 are LGHNA and YNFKEQ. V was trimmed by 4 bases and J by 0 bases, leaving 10 bases between them. This chain's CDR3 is CASSPGGISNQPQHF. CDR3 coding DNA: TGTGCCAGCAGCCCGGGGGGGATTAGCAATCAGCCCCAGCATTTT.

The chain uses TRBV10-2 and TRBJ1-1; D call uncertain. Germline assignment: CDR1 WSHSY and CDR2 SAAADI. Trimming took 5 bases from V and 1 from J, leaving 14 bases between them. The CDR3 contains 15 residues. In DNA form, the CDR3 reads TGCGCCAGCAGTCGAAGTAGACAAACGAACACTGAAGCTTTCTTT. Encoded protein: CASSRSRQTNTEAFF.

Points on this clone: The junction does not match germline at one end; this may be a read error. This rearrangement joins TRBV7-7 to TRBJ2-2; 8 bases map to TRBD2. Germline values: CDR1 SSHAT, CDR2 FNYEAQ (reference sequence). The CDR3 runs to 14 residues. In DNA, the CDR3 is TGTGCTAGCAGCCCTAGCGGGTACACCGGGGAGCTGTTTTTT. This gives the protein CASSPSGYTGELFF.

This clone is hyperexpanded in the sample. The chain couples TRBV10-1 to TRBJ2-7; a weak D match, TRBD2 (5 bases). This CDR3 contains 15 residues. Germline CDR1 and CDR2: WNHNN and SYGVQD (reference sequence). V was pared by 0 bases and J by 4 bases, with 13 bases between. CDR3 DNA sequence: TGCGCCAGCAGTGAGTCGACCGGGGTCGGTTACGAGCAGTACTTC. Translating it yields CASSESTGVGYEQYF.

Written as DNA, the CDR3 is TGTGCCAGCAGCTCCACAGGGGTGCGCTCTGGGGCCAACGTCCTGACTTTC. Protein sequence: CASSSTGVRSGANVLTF. The chain links TRBV5-6 to TRBJ2-6, with 7 nucleotides matching TRBD1. The germline gives CDR1 SGHDT, CDR2 YYEEEE. The V gene end was trimmed by 3 bases and the J gene end by 0 bases; junction bases not matched to a gene: 6. This CDR3 is 17 amino acids long.

The V gene is TRBV19, the J gene TRBJ2-1, with 9 bases matching TRBD2. This CDR3 contains 16 residues. Germline values: CDR1 LNHDA, CDR2 SQIVND (reference sequence). The V gene end was trimmed by 3 bases and the J gene end by 5 bases; junction bases not matched to a gene: 8. CDR3 region: CASSISPSGIHNEQFF. CDR3 coding DNA: TGTGCCAGTAGTATTAGCCCTAGCGGGATCCACAATGAGCAGTTCTTC. Together with reference TRBV19 and TRBJ2-1, the CDR3 gives the full variable domain: DGGITQSPKYLFRKEGQNVTLSCEQNLNHDAMYWYRQDPGQGLRLIYYSQIVNDFQKGDIAEGYSVSREKKESFPLTVTSAQKNPTAFYLCASSISPSGIHNEQFFGPGTRLTVL.

The V call is TRBV5-1, the J call TRBJ1-1, with D possibly being TRBD1 (6 bases). V was shortened by 2 bases and J by 0 bases, with 11 bases between the two germline ends. Germline V gives CDR1 SGHRS, CDR2 YFSETQ. This CDR3 is 15 amino acids long. The CDR3 sequence is CASSFSGTMNTEAFF. For the CDR3, the DNA is TGCGCCAGCAGCTTCTCCGGGACAATGAACACTGAAGCTTTCTTT.

This clone turned up a few times. V is TRBV11-2 and J is TRBJ1-6; 11 nucleotides agree with TRBD1. Germline trimming cut 5 bases from V and 9 bases from J; bases unmatched to any gene: 3. Germline assignment: CDR1 SGHAT and CDR2 FQNNGV. The CDR3 is made up of 14 amino acids. DNA of the CDR3: TGTGCCAGCAGCACCGGGACAGGGGGTTCACCCCTCCACTTT. Translation gives CASSTGTGGSPLHF.

The genes are TRBV14 and TRBJ2-1; D is ambiguous. The CDR3 consists of 13 residues. The V gene lost 5 bases and the J gene lost 7 bases, with 12 bases spanning the gap. CDR1 is SGHDN, CDR2 FVKESK, per germline. CDR3 coding DNA: TGTGCCAGCAGCTTTCACGGCGGAAATGAGCAGTTCTTC. It encodes CASSFHGGNEQFF.

The rearrangement links TRBV19 to TRBJ2-5; TRBD2 aligns across 8 bases. The CDR3 consists of 13 residues. CDR1 and CDR2 (germline): LNHDA, SQIVND (reference sequence). J gave up 5 bases and V 6 bases, and 5 bases lay outside the gene matches. The CDR3: CASSTGTRETQYF. The CDR3 region has the DNA TGTGCCAGTAGCACCGGGACTAGGGAGACCCAGTACTTC. The whole variable domain, remainder taken from reference TRBV19 and TRBJ2-5, is DGGITQSPKYLFRKEGQNVTLSCEQNLNHDAMYWYRQDPGQGLRLIYYSQIVNDFQKGDIAEGYSVSREKKESFPLTVTSAQKNPTAFYLCASSTGTRETQYFGPGTRLLVL.

The J gene is TRBJ1-6, the V gene TRBV9; D is possibly TRBD1 (5 bases). With 4 bases removed from V and 7 bases from J, the gap between germline ends came to 15 bases. The CDR3 consists of 15 residues. Per the germline V gene, CDR1 is SGDLS and CDR2 is YYNGEE. The CDR3 DNA sequence: TGTGCCAGCAGCCCAGGGCAGGGAGGAAATTCACCCCTCCACTTT. It yields the protein CASSPGQGGNSPLHF.

The CDR3 sequence is CASSLEIWAGEGGYTF. The CDR3 DNA follows: TGTGCCAGCAGCTTAGAAATCTGGGCGGGCGAGGGTGGCTACACCTTC. V gene TRBV7-2 combines with J gene TRBJ1-2; no clear D gene. Trimming took off 1 base at V and 7 bases at J, with 19 bases between the two ends. This CDR3 is 16 amino acids long. CDR1 and CDR2 from the germline V gene are SGHTA and FQGNSA. The variable domain in full, completed from reference TRBV7-2 and TRBJ1-2, reads GAGVSQSPSNKVTEKGKDVELRCDPISGHTALYWYRQSLGQGLEFLIYFQGNSAPDKSGLPSDRFSAERTGGSVSTLTIQRTQQEDSAVYLCASSLEIWAGEGGYTFGSGTRLTVV.

V and J are TRBV12-5 and TRBJ2-5; a possible D gene is TRBD1 (6 bases). Germline V CDR1 and CDR2: LGHNT, FRNRAP. V lost 2 bases to trimming and J lost 0 bases, with 19 bases between them. CDR3 length equals 18 residues. The CDR3 spells CASGLTLTGLRDQETQYF. The CDR3 DNA sequence: TGTGCTAGTGGTTTGACACTTACAGGGCTGAGGGACCAAGAGACCCAGTACTTC.

This clone occurred once. The V call is TRBV4-2, the J call TRBJ1-6; D gene uncertain. V was trimmed by 1 base and J by 5 bases, leaving 6 bases between them. The CDR3 covers 14 residues. Germline assignment: CDR1 LGHNA and CDR2 YNFKEQ. CDR3 in DNA: TGTGCCAGCAGCCAAGGGCAAAATAATTCACCCCTCCACTTT. Amino acids: CASSQGQNNSPLHF.